Following are 15 T cell receptor beta chains from one sample sequenced in a study of blood T cell repertoires in COVID-19. The protocol was immunoSEQ multiplex PCR, while the TCRdb copy is restricted to in-frame clones and leaves out a portion. The sample has fewer than 200,000 clones, roughly 80% seen once; the top ten hold 12%. The sample consisted of PBMCs or T cells enriched from blood (not recorded which). These TCRs come from a man in his fifties who had recovered from COVID-19.

This clone was found a few times. The J gene is TRBJ1-1, the V gene TRBV6-4; 10 bases are shared with TRBD1. The V gene's germline CDR1 is MRHNA and CDR2 SNTAGT. The junction had 9 bases not matched to a gene; V was cut back by 6 bases and J by 8 bases. This CDR3 comprises 14 residues. The CDR3 DNA sequence: TGTGCCAGCAGCGCAAGTCCGGGACAGGGGGAAGCTTTCTTT. Its protein product is CASSASPGQGEAFF.

The rearrangement joins TRBV15 to TRBJ1-2, with a tentative D call TRBD1 (5 bases). Trimming pared 4 bases from V and 5 bases from J, leaving 11 bases between. This CDR3 has 13 residues. The germline CDR1 and CDR2 sequences are LNHNV and YYDKDF (reference sequence). CDR3 loop: CATSMGGEYGYTF. The CDR3 DNA is TGTGCCACCAGCATGGGAGGGGAATATGGCTACACCTTC.

The gene calls are TRBV25-1 and TRBJ1-2; the match to TRBD1 covers 9 bases. CDR1 is MGHDK, CDR2 SYGVNS, per germline. The CDR3 has 15 residues. The junction had 7 bases not matched to a gene; V was cut back by 4 bases and J by 4 bases. The CDR3 DNA sequence: TGTGCCAGCAGTGGAAGACAGGGGGAAATCTATGGCTACACCTTC. It encodes CASSGRQGEIYGYTF.

The chain couples TRBV6-2 or TRBV6-3 to TRBJ1-6; the D is unclear. The CDR3 is made up of 14 amino acids. Per germline, CDR1 MNHEY and CDR2 SVGEGT. Trimming cost V 5 bases and J 10 bases, with 15 bases left between them. CDR3 sequence: CASSPPAAGSPLHF. Here the CDR3 DNA reads TGTGCCAGCAGTCCCCCCGCGGCGGGCTCACCCCTCCACTTT.

V and J are TRBV12-1 and TRBJ2-2; the DNA was not compared with TRBD1, the D call given in the table. TRBV12-1 is listed as a pseudogene. The CDR3 covers 20 residues. CDR3 amino acids: CASNINPGAQNSSNTGELFF. DNA for the CDR3: TGTGCCAGCAACATAAATCCAGGGGCACAGAATTCTTCGAACACCGGGGAGCTGTTTTTT.

This chain connects TRBV28 to TRBJ2-2; D is unresolved. The V end lost 7 bases, the J end lost 4 bases, and 10 bases lay between the germline ends. The germline gives CDR1 MDHEN, CDR2 SYDVKM. The CDR3 runs 13 residues. The CDR3 nucleotides are TGTGCCAGCATTGGAGATCTCACCGGGGAGCTGTTTTTT. It yields the protein CASIGDLTGELFF.

The chain is built from TRBV5-1 and TRBJ2-7, with 10 bases matching TRBD1. The CDR3 spans 14 residues. The J segment lost 1 base and the V segment lost 4 bases, leaving 2 bases of the junction unmatched. Germline loops: CDR1 SGHRS, CDR2 YFSETQ. The CDR3 sequence: CASSPGQGSYEQYF. The DNA of the CDR3 is TGCGCCAGCAGCCCGGGACAGGGGTCCTACGAGCAGTACTTC.

The V gene is TRBV18, the J gene TRBJ1-4; no reliable D call. V was cut by 3 bases and J by 0 bases, with 8 bases left in between. CDR1 KGHSH and CDR2 LQKENI come from the germline V gene. The CDR3 is made up of 15 amino acids. In DNA form, the CDR3 reads TGTGCCAGCTCACCTACAGTAGCAACTAATGAAAAACTGTTTTTT. Protein: CASSPTVATNEKLFF. Filled out from reference TRBV18 and TRBJ1-4, the complete variable domain reads NAGVMQNPRHLVRRRGQEARLRCSPMKGHSHVYWYRQLPEEGLKFMVYLQKENIIDESGMPKERFSAEFPKEGPSILRIQQVVRGDSAAYFCASSPTVATNEKLFFGSGTQLSVL.

This sequence joins TRBV19 and TRBJ1-5; D is undetermined. Germline V gene data show CDR1 as LNHDA and CDR2 as SQIVND (reference sequence). V was shortened by 9 bases and J by 0 bases, with 9 bases between the two germline ends. The CDR3 totals 13 residues. CDR3: CASAGYSNQPQHF. For the CDR3, the DNA is TGTGCCAGCGCCGGTTATAGCAATCAGCCCCAGCATTTT.

CDR3 nucleotides: TGTGCCAGCAGACCGACAGGGTTTAGGAACGAGCAGTACTTC. Translated, it gives CASRPTGFRNEQYF. J is TRBJ2-7 and V is TRBV2, with TRBD1 matching over 7 bases. Losses at the gene ends were 6 bases for V and 5 bases for J; bases not matched to a gene: 10. Germline V gene data show CDR1 as SNHLY and CDR2 as FYNNEI. The CDR3 spans 14 residues.

The genes are TRBV29-1 and TRBJ1-2; 7 positions agree with TRBD1. Germline loops: CDR1 SQVTM, CDR2 ANQGSEA. Germline trimming cut 7 bases from V and 5 bases from J; bases unmatched to any gene: 10. This CDR3 region has 13 residues. CDR3 amino acids: CSASDREGYGYTF. In DNA, the CDR3 is TGCAGCGCCAGTGACAGGGAAGGGTATGGCTACACCTTC.

This clone was picked up a small number of times. This sequence joins TRBV7-9 and TRBJ1-4; a weak D match, TRBD1 (5 bases). Germline CDR1 is SEHNR and CDR2 is FQNEAQ (reference sequence). V lost 4 bases and J 6 bases, leaving 18 bases between the germline ends. The CDR3 length is 16 residues. The CDR3 spells CASSSQPRGLDEKLFF. In DNA form, the CDR3 reads TGTGCCAGCAGCTCCCAGCCAAGGGGATTAGATGAAAAACTGTTTTTT.

V usage is TRBV14 and J usage is TRBJ1-2; 8 nucleotides align to TRBD1. The germline V gene encodes CDR1 SGHDN and CDR2 FVKESK. V dropped 4 bases and J dropped 9; count of bases not matched to a gene: 7. The CDR3 has 13 amino acids. The DNA of the CDR3 is TGTGCCAGCAGCCCCCGGGACAGGATGCGCTACACCTTC. Translation gives CASSPRDRMRYTF.

This rearrangement joins TRBV4-1 to TRBJ2-2; TRBD1 is a possible D gene (5 bases). The CDR3 contains 16 residues. Deletions cut 5 bases from V and 1 base from J, with 14 bases between. CDR1 and CDR2 (germline): MGHRA, YSYEKL. The CDR3 DNA follows: TGCGCCAGCAGCGGGGCAGAGCTATTGAACACCGGGGAGCTGTTTTTT. This encodes CASSGAELLNTGELFF.

J is TRBJ1-1 and V is TRBV3-1 (or the pseudogene TRBV3-2); D not resolved. The CDR3 sequence is 13 residues long. Germline CDR1 LGHDT, CDR2 YNNKEL (reference sequence). Trimming removed 4 bases at V and 5 bases at J, with 11 bases between. This CDR3 reads CASSRIGGTEAFF. For the CDR3, the DNA is TGTGCCAGCAGCCGGATTGGAGGGACTGAAGCTTTCTTT.